The 32 T cell receptor beta chains presented below share a single source sample, sequenced in a study of Graves' ophthalmopathy and Graves' hyperthyroidism. From RNA, the CDR3 regions of TCR beta chains were amplified and sequenced. An opening RT-PCR round employed HTBI primers and preceded a second-round multiplex PCR. TCRdb reprocessed the multiplex PCR reads with MiXCR, giving one entry per CDR3 protein. The repertoire consists of some 150,000 distinct CDR3 sequences, with around 39% occurring once and the leading ten covering approximately 9%. Sequencing used peripheral blood. These receptor sequences come from a man between 25 and 39 years old with Graves' ophthalmopathy.

This sequence joins TRBV30 and TRBJ2-7; tentatively, D is TRBD1 (6 bases). The germline gives CDR1 GTSNPN, CDR2 SVGIG (reference sequence). The CDR3 has 13 residues. Trimming stripped 1 base from V and 2 bases from J, with 9 bases between. The CDR3 bases are TGTGCCTGGAGTGCTAACAGGGCCTACGAGCAGTACTTC. Translated, it gives CAWSANRAYEQYF.

This clonotype has ten or more counts. The J gene is TRBJ1-1, the V gene TRBV7-2, with 7 bases that match TRBD1. Germline V gene lookup returns CDR1 SGHTA and CDR2 FQGNSA. This CDR3 has 14 residues. The J segment lost 5 bases and the V segment lost 3 bases, leaving 6 bases of the junction unmatched. The CDR3 loop reads CASSLSRGWTEAFF. Written as DNA, the CDR3 is TGTGCCAGCAGCTTGAGCAGGGGGTGGACTGAAGCTTTCTTT.

This clonotype was recorded many times. The chain employs TRBV20-1 and TRBJ2-7, with 10 nucleotides matching TRBD2. Germline V lookup: CDR1 DFQATT, CDR2 SNEGSKA (reference sequence). V dropped 3 bases and J dropped 6; count of bases not matched to a gene: 5. CDR3 length: 13 residues. The CDR3 coding sequence is TGCAGTGCTAGCCCTAGCGGGAGACCCGAGCAGTACTTC. It yields the protein CSASPSGRPEQYF.

The rearrangement uses TRBV12-3 or TRBV12-4 and TRBJ2-7; D might be TRBD1 (6 bases). V lost 3 bases to trimming and J lost 6 bases, with 12 bases between them. This CDR3 is built from 13 residues. CDR3 in amino acids: CASSLFRGLEQYF. CDR3 in DNA: TGTGCCAGCAGTTTGTTCAGGGGTCTCGAGCAGTACTTC.

This clonotype has ten or more counts. The chain links TRBV6-2 or TRBV6-3 to TRBJ2-7, with 7 bases aligning to TRBD1. This CDR3 comprises 13 residues. The junction had 7 bases not matched to a gene; V was cut back by 8 bases and J by 3 bases. Germline V gene data show CDR1 as MNHEY and CDR2 as SVGEGT. CDR3 residues: CASGDSIDYEQYF. CDR3 nucleotide sequence: TGTGCCAGCGGGGACAGCATAGACTACGAGCAGTACTTC.

This clonotype has just one count. The genes are TRBV28 and TRBJ2-7; 8 bases match TRBD1. This CDR3 comprises 15 residues. With 3 bases clipped from V and 1 base from J, the junction kept 5 bases outside the gene matches. Germline CDR1 reads MDHEN; CDR2 reads SYDVKM. The CDR3 DNA reads as TGTGCCAGCAGTTTTGGACAGGGTTGGTCCTACGAGCAGTACTTC. Translating gives CASSFGQGWSYEQYF.

This clonotype has just a few counts. J is TRBJ2-2 and V is TRBV6-1; the match to TRBD2 covers 13 bases. With 4 bases clipped from V and 6 bases from J, the junction kept 5 bases outside the gene matches. The CDR3 runs 16 residues. Germline CDR1 and CDR2: MNHNS and SASEGT. DNA of the CDR3: TGTGCCAGCAGTGGGCTGACTAGCGGGAGGCCCGGGGAGCTGTTTTTT. This codes for CASSGLTSGRPGELFF.

This clonotype was seen repeatedly, ten times or more. The rearrangement links TRBV3-1 to TRBJ1-5; possible D gene TRBD1, 5 bases. CDR1 is LGHDT, CDR2 YNNKEL, per germline (reference sequence). V was clipped by 4 bases and J by 4 bases, with 14 bases between them. The CDR3 covers 15 residues. CDR3 residues: CASSLSVQGNQPQHF. The CDR3 DNA sequence: TGTGCCAGCAGCCTCAGCGTCCAGGGTAATCAGCCCCAGCATTTT.

The chain carries TRBV19 and TRBJ1-2; D call uncertain. This CDR3 spans 14 amino acids. Trimming cost V 6 bases and J 3 bases, with 14 bases left between them. Germline V lookup: CDR1 LNHDA, CDR2 SQIVND (reference sequence). The CDR3 here is CASSPEPAHYGYTF. In DNA form, the CDR3 reads TGTGCCAGTAGCCCAGAGCCGGCGCACTATGGCTACACCTTC.

The chain is built from TRBV6-5 and TRBJ2-2; unclear D gene. The CDR3 spans 14 residues. The germline V gene encodes CDR1 MNHEY and CDR2 SVGAGI. V was clipped by 2 bases and J by 3 bases, with 7 bases between them. For the CDR3, the DNA is TGTGCCAGCAGTTACCGAGAGTACACCGGGGAGCTGTTTTTT. Its protein product is CASSYREYTGELFF.

This clonotype has just a few counts. This chain links TRBV12-3 or TRBV12-4 with TRBJ1-6, with D possibly being TRBD1 (5 bases). The CDR3 totals 15 residues. The ends were cut back, 1 base at V and 7 bases at J, with 11 bases in the middle. This chain's CDR3 is CASSLVQGENSPLHF. DNA of the CDR3: TGTGCCAGCAGTTTAGTGCAGGGTGAGAATTCACCCCTCCACTTT.

The chain carries TRBV7-2 and TRBJ2-4; the D gene is possibly TRBD2 (5 bases). The ends were cut back, 3 bases at V and 6 bases at J, with 9 bases in the middle. The V gene's germline CDR1 is SGHTA and CDR2 FQGNSA. This CDR3 is 13 amino acids long. The CDR3 sequence: CASSFQRSNIQYF. CDR3 coding DNA: TGTGCCAGCAGCTTCCAGCGGTCAAACATTCAGTACTTC. Looking up the rest from reference TRBV7-2 and TRBJ2-4 gives the full variable domain: GAGVSQSPSNKVTEKGKDVELRCDPISGHTALYWYRQSLGQGLEFLIYFQGNSAPDKSGLPSDRFSAERTGGSVSTLTIQRTQQEDSAVYLCASSFQRSNIQYFGAGTRLSVL.

This clonotype was found many times. The chain combines TRBV7-6 with TRBJ1-6; D is unresolved. V lost 1 base and J lost 8, with 18 bases in between. This CDR3 spans 17 amino acids. Per germline, CDR1 SGHVS and CDR2 FNYEAQ. The CDR3 sequence: CASSLGAGHTYDSPLHF. The CDR3 nucleotides are TGTGCCAGCAGCTTAGGGGCAGGCCATACTTATGATTCACCCCTCCACTTT. Full variable domain (outside the CDR3, taken from reference TRBV7-6 and TRBJ1-6): GAGVSQSPRYKVTKRGQDVALRCDPISGHVSLYWYRQALGQGPEFLTYFNYEAQQDKSGLPNDRFSAERPEGSISTLTIQRTEQRDSAMYRCASSLGAGHTYDSPLHFGNGTRLTVT.

The V gene is TRBV12-3 or TRBV12-4, the J gene TRBJ1-1; D unclear. The CDR3 covers 11 residues. Trimming took 6 bases from V and 7 from J, leaving 9 bases between them. CDR3 nucleotides: TGTGCCAGCAGCCCTGTCCGTGAAGCTTTCTTT. Translating it yields CASSPVREAFF.

This clonotype came up many times. This chain connects TRBV28 to TRBJ1-6; the D is unclear. V was trimmed by 7 bases and J by 4 bases, leaving 8 bases between them. The CDR3 extends over 13 amino acids. Per germline, CDR1 MDHEN and CDR2 SYDVKM. The CDR3 region has the DNA TGTGCCAGCACGCAGTCATATAATTCACCCCTCCACTTT. This sequence encodes CASTQSYNSPLHF. Based on the CDR3 plus reference TRBV28 and TRBJ1-6, the full variable domain is DVKVTQSSRYLVKRTGEKVFLECVQDMDHENMFWYRQDPGLGLRLIYFSYDVKMKEKGDIPEGYSVSREKKERFSLILESASTNQTSMYLCASTQSYNSPLHFGNGTRLTVT.

This clonotype was recorded many times. The V and J genes are TRBV19 and TRBJ1-5; 8 bases fit TRBD1. CDR3 length: 16 amino acids. Looked up from germline, CDR1 is LNHDA and CDR2 is SQIVND (reference sequence). The trim removed 5 bases at V and 0 bases at J, leaving 6 bases unmatched. CDR3 sequence (DNA): TGTGCCAGTAGTCTTCGGACAGGGATTAGCAATCAGCCCCAGCATTTT. It encodes CASSLRTGISNQPQHF.

The sample holds many counts of this clonotype. The chain couples TRBV6-2 or TRBV6-3 to TRBJ1-1; the D gene is possibly TRBD1 (5 bases). Germline-derived CDR1 and CDR2 are MNHEY and SVGEGT. Trimming removed 7 bases at V and 1 base at J, with 19 bases between. The CDR3 is 16 amino acids. This CDR3 reads CASNLSDIPPNTEAFF. Here the CDR3 DNA reads TGTGCCAGCAACCTCTCGGACATCCCTCCGAACACTGAAGCTTTCTTT.

This clonotype was recorded at least ten times. This chain uses TRBV12-3 or TRBV12-4 with TRBJ1-1; D might be TRBD1 (6 bases). The germline V and J ends were trimmed by 1 base and 1 base, with 10 bases remaining between them. The CDR3 length is 15 residues. CDR3 DNA: TGTGCCAGCAGTTTAGGAGGCAGGGGGAACACTGAAGCTTTCTTT. Amino acid sequence: CASSLGGRGNTEAFF.

The gene calls are TRBV6-2 or TRBV6-3 and TRBJ1-1, with a tentative D call TRBD1 (5 bases). This CDR3 is built from 11 residues. Trimming took off 8 bases at V and 8 bases at J, with 12 bases between the two ends. Per germline, CDR1 MNHEY and CDR2 SVGEGT. Here the CDR3 DNA reads TGTGCCAGCCGGGGGGTACGGGAAGCTTTCTTT. Protein: CASRGVREAFF.

Many counts were recorded for this clonotype. The rearrangement links TRBV11-2 to TRBJ1-6; no firm D call. Trimming cost V 6 bases and J 0 bases, with 3 bases left between them. CDR3 size: 13 residues. CDR1 SGHAT and CDR2 FQNNGV come from the germline V gene. The CDR3 DNA follows: TGTGCCAGCAGAGACTCCTATAATTCACCCCTCCACTTT. This gives the protein CASRDSYNSPLHF.

The chain has TRBV11-1 and TRBJ2-2; TRBD2 is a possible D gene (6 bases). V shed 3 bases and J shed 1 base, with 12 bases lying between them. The CDR3 runs 16 residues. Germline V lookup: CDR1 SGHAT, CDR2 FQDESV (reference sequence). The CDR3 region is CASSLGRGLNTGELFF. The CDR3 DNA reads as TGTGCCAGCAGCTTGGGGCGGGGATTGAACACCGGGGAGCTGTTTTTT.

The chain links TRBV6-5 to TRBJ1-1; no firm D call. The germline V and J ends were trimmed by 0 bases and 4 bases, with 15 bases remaining between them. Per the germline V gene, CDR1 is MNHEY and CDR2 is SVGAGI. The CDR3 runs to 16 residues. CDR3 sequence reads: CASSYSKGRAGTEAFF. The DNA for the CDR3 is TGTGCCAGCAGTTACTCGAAAGGTCGTGCGGGCACTGAAGCTTTCTTT.

The chain links TRBV4-1 to TRBJ1-2; no clear D gene. The CDR3 totals 16 residues. V shed 0 bases and J shed 4 bases, with 15 bases lying between them. Germline CDR1 is MGHRA and CDR2 is YSYEKL. DNA of the CDR3: TGCGCCAGCAGCCAAGATCAACCGGGAAGGATCTATGGCTACACCTTC. This gives the protein CASSQDQPGRIYGYTF.

In its sample, this clonotype was seen many times. In DNA, the CDR3 is TGTGCCAGCAGTTTCGGGAGGGGTTACGAGCAGTACTTC. It is translated as CASSFGRGYEQYF. The chain uses TRBV12-3 or TRBV12-4 and TRBJ2-7, with TRBD2 matching over 8 bases. The CDR3 has 13 amino acids. V shed 3 bases, J shed 4 bases, and the junction held 2 bases outside the gene matches.

This clonotype appeared a single time. The V and J genes are TRBV11-2 and TRBJ2-5; perhaps TRBD2 as D (6 bases). Germline values: CDR1 SGHAT, CDR2 FQNNGV. This CDR3 region has 14 residues. V lost 6 bases to trimming and J lost 4 bases, with 15 bases between them. The CDR3 bases are TGTGCCAGCAGATTGGGACTTGTCTCAGAGACCCAGTACTTC. Translated: CASRLGLVSETQYF.

This chain links TRBV11-2 with TRBJ2-5, with D unclear. CDR3 length equals 15 residues. V shed 3 bases and J shed 4 bases, with 15 bases lying between them. Germline V gene data show CDR1 as SGHAT and CDR2 as FQNNGV. The CDR3 loop is CASSFWGGGRETQYF. As DNA, the CDR3 is TGTGCCAGCAGCTTTTGGGGTGGCGGTCGAGAGACCCAGTACTTC. Full variable domain (outside the CDR3, taken from reference TRBV11-2 and TRBJ2-5): EAGVAQSPRYKIIEKRQSVAFWCNPISGHATLYWYQQILGQGPKLLIQFQNNGVVDDSQLPKDRFSAERLKGVDSTLKIQPAKLEDSAVYLCASSFWGGGRETQYFGPGTRLLVL.

This clonotype was seen ten or more times. The V gene is TRBV4-2, the J gene TRBJ2-2; D unresolved. CDR3 size: 15 residues. CDR1 and CDR2 from the germline V gene are LGHNA and YNFKEQ. The V gene lost 4 bases and the J gene lost 2 bases, with 11 bases spanning the gap. CDR3 amino acids: CASSLQGPNTGELFF. The CDR3 coding sequence is TGTGCCAGCAGCCTCCAAGGTCCCAACACCGGGGAGCTGTTTTTT.

V and J are TRBV20-1 and TRBJ2-7; possibly TRBD1 or TRBD2 for D (5 bases each). CDR1 is DFQATT and CDR2 is SNEGSKA in the germline V gene (reference sequence). The CDR3 is 13 amino acids. With 3 bases removed from V and 2 bases from J, the gap between germline ends came to 11 bases. DNA for the CDR3: TGCAGTGCTAGCGGGGACCACCCCTACGAGCAGTACTTC. This encodes CSASGDHPYEQYF.

The chain employs TRBV28 and TRBJ1-2; D possibly corresponds to TRBD1 (6 bases). This CDR3 is 14 amino acids long. V was clipped by 6 bases and J by 2 bases, with 13 bases between them. Germline values: CDR1 MDHEN, CDR2 SYDVKM. This chain's CDR3 is CASRPKDRNYGYTF. The CDR3 DNA reads TGTGCCAGCAGACCTAAGGACAGAAACTATGGCTACACCTTC.

This clonotype was picked up many times. V usage is TRBV6-5 and J usage is TRBJ1-1; a possible D gene is TRBD1 (6 bases). This CDR3 spans 13 amino acids. Trimming removed 6 bases from V and 3 bases from J, with 11 bases in between. CDR1 MNHEY and CDR2 SVGAGI come from the germline V gene. The DNA of the CDR3 is TGTGCCAGCAGACAGGGTGCGCACACTGAAGCTTTCTTT. It codes for CASRQGAHTEAFF.

CDR3 sequence: CASSEGQGWDSPLHF. The CDR3 nucleotides read TGTGCCAGCAGCGAGGGACAGGGATGGGATTCACCCCTCCACTTT. The chain has TRBV7-9 and TRBJ1-6; 9 bases fit TRBD1. The germline CDR1 and CDR2 sequences are SEHNR and FQNEAQ (reference sequence). The V segment lost 5 bases and the J segment 8 bases; nucleotides outside the gene matches: 7. The CDR3 contains 15 residues.

The chain uses TRBV27 and TRBJ2-5; D unresolved. CDR1 is MNHEY, CDR2 SMNVEV, per germline (reference sequence). CDR3 length: 14 residues. V lost 5 bases and J 5 bases, leaving 15 bases between the germline ends. In DNA, the CDR3 is TGTGCCAGCAGTCCCCAGGCCGGGTCCGAGACCCAGTACTTC. Its protein is CASSPQAGSETQYF.